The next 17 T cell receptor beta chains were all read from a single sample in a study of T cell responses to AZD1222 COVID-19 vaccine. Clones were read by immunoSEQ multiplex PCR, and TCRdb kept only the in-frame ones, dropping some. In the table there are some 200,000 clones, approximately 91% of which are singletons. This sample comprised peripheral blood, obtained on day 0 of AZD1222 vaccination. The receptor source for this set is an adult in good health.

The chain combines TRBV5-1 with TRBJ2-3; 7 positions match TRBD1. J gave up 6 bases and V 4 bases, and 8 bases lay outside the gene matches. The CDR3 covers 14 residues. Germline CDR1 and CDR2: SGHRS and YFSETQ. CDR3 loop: CASSQQGEWDTQYF. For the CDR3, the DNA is TGCGCCAGCAGCCAGCAGGGGGAATGGGATACGCAGTATTTT.

CDR3 DNA: TGTGCCAGCAGTTTATATGCGAACCCCTACGAGCAGTACTTC. This sequence encodes CASSLYANPYEQYF. V usage is TRBV28 and J usage is TRBJ2-7, with D unresolved. V dropped 1 base and J dropped 2 bases, with 9 bases sitting between them. The CDR3 runs 14 residues. Germline CDR1 and CDR2: MDHEN and SYDVKM.

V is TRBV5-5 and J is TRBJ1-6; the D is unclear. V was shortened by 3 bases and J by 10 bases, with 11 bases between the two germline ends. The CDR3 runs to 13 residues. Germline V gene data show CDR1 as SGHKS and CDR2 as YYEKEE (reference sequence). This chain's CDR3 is CASSSRQDSPLHF. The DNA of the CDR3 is TGTGCCAGCAGCTCCCGTCAGGACTCACCCCTCCACTTT.

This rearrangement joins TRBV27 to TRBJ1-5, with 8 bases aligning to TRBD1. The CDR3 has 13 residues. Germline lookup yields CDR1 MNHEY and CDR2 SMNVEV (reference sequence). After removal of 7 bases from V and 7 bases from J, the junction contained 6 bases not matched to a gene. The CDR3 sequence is CASTQGVGQPQHF. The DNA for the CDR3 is TGTGCCAGCACACAGGGGGTAGGACAGCCCCAGCATTTT.

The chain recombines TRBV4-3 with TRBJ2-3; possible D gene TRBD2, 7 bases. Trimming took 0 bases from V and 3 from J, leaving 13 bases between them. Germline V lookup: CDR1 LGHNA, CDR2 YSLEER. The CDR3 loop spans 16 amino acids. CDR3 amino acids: CASSQDGGGRTDTQYF. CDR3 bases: TGCGCCAGCAGCCAAGATGGGGGGGGCAGGACAGATACGCAGTATTTT.

The CDR3 protein is CASSIGPTNPQHF. The CDR3 DNA reads as TGTGCCAGTAGTATAGGCCCTACCAACCCCCAGCATTTT. The rearrangement joins TRBV19 to TRBJ1-5; D gene uncertain. Deletions cut 1 base from V and 10 bases from J, with 11 bases between. The CDR3 covers 13 residues. Germline loops: CDR1 LNHDA, CDR2 SQIVND (reference sequence).

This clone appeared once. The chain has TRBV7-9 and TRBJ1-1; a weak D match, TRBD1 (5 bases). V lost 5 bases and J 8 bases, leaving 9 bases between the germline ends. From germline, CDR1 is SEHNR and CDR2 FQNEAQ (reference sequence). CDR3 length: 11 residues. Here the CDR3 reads CASSRGGEAFF. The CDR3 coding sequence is TGTGCCAGCAGCAGGGGAGGGGAAGCTTTCTTT.

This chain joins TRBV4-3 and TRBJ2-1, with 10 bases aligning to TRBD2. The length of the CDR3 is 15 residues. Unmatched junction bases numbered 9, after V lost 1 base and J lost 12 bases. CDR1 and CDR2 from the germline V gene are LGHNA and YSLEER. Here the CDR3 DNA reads TGCGCCAGCAGCCAAGGGAGTAGCGGGGGGCGAGGGCAGTTCTTC. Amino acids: CASSQGSSGGRGQFF.

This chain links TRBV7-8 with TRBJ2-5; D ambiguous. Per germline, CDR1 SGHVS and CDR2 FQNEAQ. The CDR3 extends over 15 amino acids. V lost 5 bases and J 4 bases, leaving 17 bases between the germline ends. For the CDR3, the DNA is TGTGCCAGCAGCCCCGCGGCGGTGCGCGGAGAGACCCAGTACTTC. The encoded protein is CASSPAAVRGETQYF.

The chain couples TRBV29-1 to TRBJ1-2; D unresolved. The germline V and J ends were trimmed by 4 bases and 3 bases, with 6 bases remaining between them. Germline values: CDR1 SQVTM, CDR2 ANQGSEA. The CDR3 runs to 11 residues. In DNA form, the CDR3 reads TGCAGCGTTGCCCAGGACTATGGCTACACCTTC. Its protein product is CSVAQDYGYTF.

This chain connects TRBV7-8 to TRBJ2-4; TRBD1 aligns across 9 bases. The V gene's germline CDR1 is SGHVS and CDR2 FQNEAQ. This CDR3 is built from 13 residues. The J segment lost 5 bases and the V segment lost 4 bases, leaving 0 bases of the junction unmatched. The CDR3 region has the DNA TGTGCCAGCAGCTGGGACAGGGAAAACATTCAGTACTTC. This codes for CASSWDRENIQYF.

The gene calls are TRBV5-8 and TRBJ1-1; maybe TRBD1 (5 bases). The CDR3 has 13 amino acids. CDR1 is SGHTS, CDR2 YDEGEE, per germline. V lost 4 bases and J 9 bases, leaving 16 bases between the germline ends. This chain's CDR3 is CASSRLNQDKAFF. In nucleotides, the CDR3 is TGTGCCAGCAGCCGACTAAATCAGGACAAAGCTTTCTTT.

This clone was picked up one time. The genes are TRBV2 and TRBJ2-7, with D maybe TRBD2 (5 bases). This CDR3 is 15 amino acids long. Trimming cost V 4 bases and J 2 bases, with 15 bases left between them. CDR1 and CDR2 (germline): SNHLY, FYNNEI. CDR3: CASSADSIRPYEQYF. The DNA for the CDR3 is TGTGCCAGCAGTGCGGACTCGATCCGGCCCTACGAGCAGTACTTC. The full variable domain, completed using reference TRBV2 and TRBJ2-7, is EPEVTQTPSHQVTQMGQEVILRCVPISNHLYFYWYRQILGQKVEFLVSFYNNEISEKSEIFDDQFSVERPDGSNFTLKIRSTKLEDSAMYFCASSADSIRPYEQYFGPGTRLTVT.

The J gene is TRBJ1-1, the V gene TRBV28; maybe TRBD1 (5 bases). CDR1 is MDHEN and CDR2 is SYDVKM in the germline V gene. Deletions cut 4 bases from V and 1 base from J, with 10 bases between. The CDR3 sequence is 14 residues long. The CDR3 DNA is TGTGCCAGCAGTTCCGGGACTGGGAACACTGAAGCTTTCTTT. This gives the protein CASSSGTGNTEAFF.

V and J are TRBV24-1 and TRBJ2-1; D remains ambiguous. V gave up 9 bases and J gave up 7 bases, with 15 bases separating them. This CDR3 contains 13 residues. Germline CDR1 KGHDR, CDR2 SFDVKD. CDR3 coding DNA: TGTGCCACCGCCCCCCACGGGTGGAATGAGCAGTTCTTC. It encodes CATAPHGWNEQFF.

CDR3 protein: CASSFLTGDNEQFF. CDR3 in DNA: TGCGCCAGCAGCTTCCTGACAGGGGATAATGAGCAGTTCTTC. The chain employs TRBV5-1 and TRBJ2-1; 8 bases are shared with TRBD1. CDR1 and CDR2 (germline): SGHRS, YFSETQ. The CDR3 contains 14 residues. The ends lost 2 bases at V and 7 bases at J; junction bases unmatched: 5.

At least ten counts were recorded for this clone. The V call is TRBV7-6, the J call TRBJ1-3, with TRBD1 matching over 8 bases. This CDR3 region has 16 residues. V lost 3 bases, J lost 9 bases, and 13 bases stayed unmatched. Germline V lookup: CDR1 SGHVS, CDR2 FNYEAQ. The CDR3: CASSFGGQGRVGTIYF. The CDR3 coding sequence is TGTGCCAGCAGCTTCGGCGGACAGGGAAGGGTCGGCACCATATATTTT.